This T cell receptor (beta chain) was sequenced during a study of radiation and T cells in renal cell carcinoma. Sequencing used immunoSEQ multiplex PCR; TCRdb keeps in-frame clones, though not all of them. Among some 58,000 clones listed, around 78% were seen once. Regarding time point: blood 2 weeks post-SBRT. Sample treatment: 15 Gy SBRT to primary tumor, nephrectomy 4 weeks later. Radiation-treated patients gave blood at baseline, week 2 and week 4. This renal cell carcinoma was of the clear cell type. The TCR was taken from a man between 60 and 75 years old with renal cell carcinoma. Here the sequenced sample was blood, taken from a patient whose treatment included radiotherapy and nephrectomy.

The CDR3 reads CASSLGSYEQYF. CDR3 sequence (DNA): TGTGCCAGCAGCTTGGGGTCCTACGAGCAGTACTTC. V and J are TRBV7-2 and TRBJ2-7; D is unclear. Trimming took off 3 bases at V and 1 base at J, with 4 bases between the two ends. CDR1 is SGHTA and CDR2 is FQGNSA in the germline V gene. The CDR3 runs 12 residues.